The clone carrying this T cell receptor (beta chain) was recorded at least ten times. Its antigen is unknown. RNA transcripts were the template for amplifying TCR beta CDR3 regions. The TCR CDR3 first-round RT-PCR relied on the HTBI primer set. Via MiXCR, TCRdb re-called the multiplex PCR reads, giving one row per CDR3 protein. The sample lists about 270,000 distinct CDR3 sequences; less than 30% were seen once. This CDR3 has 14 amino acids. Germline CDR1 and CDR2: LNHDA and SQIVND (reference sequence). The V end was cut by 7 bases, the J end by 4 bases, with 17 bases between. The data stem from a study of T cells in Graves' hyperthyroidism and ophthalmopathy. Study-wide results and limits: Ophthalmopathy was separated from stable hyperthyroidism by a 13 V-J model.

The hyperthyroidism was newly diagnosed and had lasted under 2 months; the patients were aged 18 to 65. The V call is TRBV19, the J call TRBJ2-7; D might be TRBD1 (6 bases). Sequencing was done on a sample of blood. The source of this sequence is a man aged 40-50 years with Graves' hyperthyroidism that later progressed to Graves' ophthalmopathy. The CDR3 DNA is TGTGCCAGTACCGGAAGATGGGGGCCTTACGAGCAGTACTTC. Its protein product is CASTGRWGPYEQYF.